A single sample is the source of the 13 T cell receptor beta chains below, sequenced in a study of tissue T cells after allogeneic stem cell transplantation. Only in-frame clones appear in the TCRdb table, and some are missing; sequencing was by immunoSEQ multiplex PCR. Here the sample spans under 8,000 clones, under 50% being singletons. Described time point: mouse harvest day 7 after allogeneic transplant. Each mouse received 10^7 T-cell-depleted marrow cells plus 10^6 splenic CD5+ T cells by tail vein. Sample: gut tissue. These TCRs come from a female BALB/c mouse given C57BL/6 T cells with graft-versus-host disease after an allogeneic hematopoietic cell transplant.

This clone ranks as large (0.1 to 1%). Genes and germline are mouse. The read ends 1 residue shy of where the CDR3 ends; the end is completed using the germline J gene. V is TRBV13-1 and J is TRBJ1-4; 8 bases map to TRBD1. The junction had 2 bases not matched to a gene; V was cut back by 2 bases and J by 5 bases. This CDR3 is 14 amino acids long. CDR1 and CDR2 (germline): NSHNY, SYGAGN. The DNA read from the CDR3 is TGTGCCAGCAGTGACAGGGGGCGAAACGAAAGATTATTT. Translation: CASSDRGRNERLF. The whole CDR3 is CASSDRGRNERLFF.

With regard to this clone: Genes and germline come from the mouse. The read stops 1 residue short of the end of the CDR3; the missing end is completed from the germline J gene. The V call is TRBV15, the J call TRBJ2-2; D possibly corresponds to TRBD2 (5 bases). This CDR3 comprises 14 residues. Trimming stripped 1 base from V and 2 bases from J, with 5 bases between. Germline CDR1 and CDR2: SGHND and FRSKSL. The DNA read from the CDR3 is TGTGCCAGCAGTTTAGACTGGAACACCGGGCAGCTCTAC. This translates into CASSLDWNTGQLY. The full CDR3 is CASSLDWNTGQLYF. The full variable domain, its missing parts supplied by reference TRBV15 and TRBJ2-2, is DAGVTQTPRHEVAEKGQTIILKCEPVSGHNDLFWYRQTKIQGLELLSYFRSKSLMEDGGAFKDRFKAEMLNSSFSTLKIQPTEPKDSAVYLCASSLDWNTGQLYFGEGSKLTVL.

This clone has only a few counts. Gene labels here are mouse ones. From the germline J gene comes the end of the CDR3, since the read stops 1 residue before it. The chain joins TRBV3 to TRBJ2-7, with D possibly matching TRBD1 (6 bases). V lost 4 bases and J 4 bases, leaving 8 bases between the germline ends. The CDR3 runs 12 residues. Germline assignment: CDR1 SNHLY and CDR2 FYNGKV (reference sequence). The CDR3 here is CASSSGQYEQYF. Incomplete CDR3 DNA: TGTGCCAGCAGCTCGGGACAATATGAACAGTAC.

This clone was recorded only once. Gene names are the mouse ones. Read data end 1 residue before the CDR3 end; the end is taken from the germline J gene. The chain has TRBV26 and TRBJ1-4; 7 bases are shared with TRBD1. V lost 4 bases and J lost 3; bases outside the gene matches: 5. Germline values: CDR1 KGHPV, CDR2 FQNQEV (reference sequence). The CDR3 covers 15 residues. The DNA read from the CDR3 is TGTGCCAGCAGTCCACGGGACAGACCCAACGAAAGATTATTT. It codes for CASSPRDRPNERLF. The full CDR3 protein is CASSPRDRPNERLFF.

This clone was detected a few times. All gene names here are mouse names. The read ends 1 residue before the CDR3 terminus; that terminus is restored from the germline J gene. V is TRBV16 and J is TRBJ2-7; D gene unclear. The CDR3 contains 15 residues. From germline, CDR1 is SGHSA and CDR2 FRNQAP. V gave up 1 base and J gave up 0 bases, with 10 bases separating them. Here the CDR3 reads CASSLARVISYEQYF. CDR3 DNA (partial): TGTGCAAGCAGCTTAGCTCGGGTCATCTCCTATGAACAGTAC.

As concerns this clone: Gene names refer to mouse genes. Read coverage stops 1 residue before the CDR3 terminus; the germline J gene supplies the remainder. The chain employs TRBV1 and TRBJ1-4; possibly TRBD1 for D (5 bases). V was trimmed by 3 bases and J by 7 bases, leaving 6 bases between them. Germline V gene sequence: CDR1 NSQYPW, CDR2 LRSPGD (reference sequence). The CDR3 consists of 12 residues. Partial CDR3 DNA: TGCACCTGCAGTGCCCAGGGCGAAAGATTATTT. Encoded protein: CTCSAQGERLF. The entire CDR3 protein reads CTCSAQGERLFF.

Notes on this clone: Gene names are the mouse ones. The DNA ends 1 residue before the CDR3 does, and the rest of the CDR3 is filled in from the germline J gene. V is TRBV26 and J is TRBJ1-3; D is undetermined. This CDR3 comprises 15 residues. The V gene's germline CDR1 is KGHPV and CDR2 FQNQEV (reference sequence). The V end lost 0 bases, the J end lost 0 bases, and 6 bases lay between the germline ends. The CDR3 is CASSLSPHSGNTLYF. CDR3 DNA, as far as it was read: TGTGCCAGCAGTCTGTCGCCCCATTCTGGAAATACGCTCTAT.

This clone showed up just a few times. The genes are named according to mouse. Here the CDR3 reads CASSEQGQGNTLYF. CDR3 DNA, as far as it was read: TGTGCCAGCAGTGAACAGGGGCAGGGAAATACGCTCTAT. The V and J genes are TRBV13-1 and TRBJ1-3; 7 bases are shared with TRBD1. Sequencing ends 1 residue short of the CDR3 end; the germline J gene provides the rest. The CDR3 contains 14 residues. Looked up from germline, CDR1 is NSHNY and CDR2 is SYGAGN. V lost 2 bases and J lost 4; bases outside the gene matches: 3.

Remarks on this clone: Here the gene names and germline are mouse. The read comes to an end 1 residue before the CDR3 does, leaving the germline J gene to fill in the end. The chain uses TRBV26 and TRBJ2-5; 11 positions match TRBD2. V was pared by 4 bases and J by 6 bases, with 6 bases of the junction left unmatched. The CDR3 has 15 amino acids. CDR1 and CDR2 (germline): KGHPV, FQNQEV (reference sequence). CDR3 bases read: TGTGCCAGCAGTCCTCCGGGACTGGGGGTCGACACCCAGTAC. As protein: CASSPPGLGVDTQY. The full CDR3 reads CASSPPGLGVDTQYF.

This clone was recorded a few times. These gene names are mouse names. The sequence runs out 1 residue before the end of the CDR3; the remainder is reconstructed from the germline J gene. This chain connects TRBV12-2 to TRBJ1-4, with D possibly TRBD1 on 5 matching bases. Germline CDR1 is SGHLS and CDR2 is HYDKME. This CDR3 is 14 amino acids long. Trimming took off 0 bases at V and 4 bases at J, with 8 bases between the two ends. CDR3 protein: CASSLRGLNERLFF. The sequenced CDR3 bases are TGTGCCAGCTCTCTCAGGGGCCTCAACGAAAGATTATTT.

This clone qualifies as medium-sized. The gene names here belong to mouse. Sequencing ends 1 residue short of the CDR3 end; the germline J gene provides the rest. V usage is TRBV13-3 and J usage is TRBJ1-5; a possible D gene is TRBD1 (5 bases). CDR3 length: 13 amino acids. Germline V lookup: CDR1 NNHDY, CDR2 SYVADS. The V gene lost 4 bases and the J gene lost 6 bases, with 11 bases spanning the gap. The CDR3 reads CASSPREGQAPLF. The sequenced CDR3 bases are TGTGCCAGCAGTCCCAGGGAGGGCCAGGCTCCGCTT.

For this clone: Here the gene names and germline are mouse. The CDR3 is cut off 1 residue early in the read; its end comes from the germline J gene. The chain carries TRBV17 and TRBJ1-1, with D perhaps TRBD1 (6 bases). The CDR3 totals 12 residues. V was pared by 0 bases and J by 8 bases, with 7 bases between. Germline values: CDR1 MNHDT, CDR2 YYDKIL. Partial CDR3 DNA: TGTGCTAGCAGTAGAGACAGGGGTGAAGTCTTC. Protein product: CASSRDRGEVF. The entire CDR3 is CASSRDRGEVFF. Full variable domain (missing parts from reference TRBV17 and TRBJ1-1): DTTVKQNPRYKLARVGKPVNLICSQTMNHDTMYWYQKKPNQAPKLLLFYYDKILNREADTFEKFQSSRPNNSFCSLYIGSAGLEYSAMYLCASSRDRGEVFFGKGTRLTVV.

Within the sample, this clone is medium-sized. Mouse gene names and germline throughout. The CDR3 end is not reached by the read, which stops 1 residue before it; the germline J gene fills it in. The V call is TRBV15, the J call TRBJ2-7; 8 nucleotides agree with TRBD2. The CDR3 spans 12 residues. The germline V gene has CDR1 SGHND and CDR2 FRSKSL. Losses at the gene ends were 6 bases for V and 5 bases for J; bases not matched to a gene: 3. The covered CDR3 bases are TGTGCCAGCAGCCCGGACTGGGATGAACAGTAC. Its translation is CASSPDWDEQY. The entire CDR3 protein reads CASSPDWDEQYF.